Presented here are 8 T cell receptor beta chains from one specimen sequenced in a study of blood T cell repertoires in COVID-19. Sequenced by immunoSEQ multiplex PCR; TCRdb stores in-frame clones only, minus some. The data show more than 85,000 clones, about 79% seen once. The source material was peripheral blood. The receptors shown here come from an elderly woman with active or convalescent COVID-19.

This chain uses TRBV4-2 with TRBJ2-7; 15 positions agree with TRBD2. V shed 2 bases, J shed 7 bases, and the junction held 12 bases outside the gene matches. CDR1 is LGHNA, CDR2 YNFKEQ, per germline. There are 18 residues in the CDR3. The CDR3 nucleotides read TGTGCCAGCAGCCAAAGAAGAATGGGACTAGCGGGAGGTGGTGAGCAGTACTTC. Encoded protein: CASSQRRMGLAGGGEQYF.

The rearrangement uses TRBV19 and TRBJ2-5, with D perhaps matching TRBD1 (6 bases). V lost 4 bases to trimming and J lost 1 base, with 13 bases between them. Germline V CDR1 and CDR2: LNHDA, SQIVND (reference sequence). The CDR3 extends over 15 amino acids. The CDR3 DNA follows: TGTGCCAGTAGTAGTTACAGGGAGTTCCAAGAGACCCAGTACTTC. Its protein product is CASSSYREFQETQYF.

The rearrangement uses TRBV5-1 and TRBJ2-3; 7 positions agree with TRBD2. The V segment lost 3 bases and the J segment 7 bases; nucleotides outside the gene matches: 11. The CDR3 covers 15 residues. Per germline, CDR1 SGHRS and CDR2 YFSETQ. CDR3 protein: CASSSWTDGRNTQYF. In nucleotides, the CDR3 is TGCGCCAGCAGCTCCTGGACGGACGGGAGGAATACGCAGTATTTT.

The CDR3: CASSEEQGNSPLHF. The CDR3 nucleotides are TGTGCCAGCAGTGAAGAACAGGGTAATTCACCCCTCCACTTT. The rearrangement uses TRBV2 and TRBJ1-6; possible D gene TRBD1, 6 bases. CDR1 SNHLY and CDR2 FYNNEI come from the germline V gene. Trimming removed 1 base from V and 6 bases from J, with 7 bases in between. This CDR3 is 14 amino acids long. Full variable domain (outside the CDR3, taken from reference TRBV2 and TRBJ1-6): EPEVTQTPSHQVTQMGQEVILRCVPISNHLYFYWYRQILGQKVEFLVSFYNNEISEKSEIFDDQFSVERPDGSNFTLKIRSTKLEDSAMYFCASSEEQGNSPLHFGNGTRLTVT.

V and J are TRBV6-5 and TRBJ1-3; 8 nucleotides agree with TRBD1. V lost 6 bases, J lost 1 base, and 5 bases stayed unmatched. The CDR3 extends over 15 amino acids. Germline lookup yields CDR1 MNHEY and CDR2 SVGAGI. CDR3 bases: TGTGCCAGCAGCGACCGACAGGGGTCTGGAAACACCATATATTTT. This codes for CASSDRQGSGNTIYF.

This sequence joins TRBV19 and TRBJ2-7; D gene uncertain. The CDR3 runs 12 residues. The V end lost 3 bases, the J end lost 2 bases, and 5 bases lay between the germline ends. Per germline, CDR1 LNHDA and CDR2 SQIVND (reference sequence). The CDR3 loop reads CASSIVPYEQYF. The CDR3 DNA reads TGTGCCAGTAGTATCGTCCCCTACGAGCAGTACTTC.

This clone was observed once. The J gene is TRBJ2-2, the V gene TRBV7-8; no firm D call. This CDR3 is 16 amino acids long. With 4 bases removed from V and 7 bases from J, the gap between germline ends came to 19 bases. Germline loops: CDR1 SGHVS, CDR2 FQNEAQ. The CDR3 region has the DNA TGTGCCAGCAGCTCCTTGGGCCGACGACCGAGCGGGGAGCTGTTTTTT. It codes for CASSSLGRRPSGELFF.

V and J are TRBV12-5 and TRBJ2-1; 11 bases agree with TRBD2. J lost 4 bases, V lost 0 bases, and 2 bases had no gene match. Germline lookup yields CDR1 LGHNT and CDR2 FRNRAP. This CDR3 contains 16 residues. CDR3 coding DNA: TGTGCTAGTGGTTTGGTACTAGCGGGAGTTTACAATGAGCAGTTCTTC. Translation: CASGLVLAGVYNEQFF.